Shown below are 18 T cell receptor beta chains from a single sample sequenced in a study of CD8 T cells in ankylosing spondylitis. These receptors have no identified antigens. Broader study findings: A motif in TCR beta, a set of about eight highly homologous variants, appeared characteristic of ankylosing spondylitis blood.

MiXCR, run by TCRdb on the 5' RACE reads, gives a single entry per CDR3 protein. The sample contains about 840,000 distinct CDR3 sequences, approximately 10% of which appear only once. Specimen: blood, either unsorted or a sorted T cell fraction (not recorded which). The receptors here all came from a male donor with ankylosing spondylitis.

V gene TRBV5-6 combines with J gene TRBJ2-5; D might be TRBD2 (5 bases). CDR3 length: 14 residues. Trimming took off 3 bases at V and 5 bases at J, with 14 bases between the two ends. Per germline, CDR1 SGHDT and CDR2 YYEEEE. The chain's CDR3 is CASSSTRGGETQYF. Written as DNA, the CDR3 is TGTGCCAGCAGCTCAACACGGGGTGGCGAGACCCAGTACTTC.

This clonotype was observed a few times. The chain employs TRBV4-3 and TRBJ2-1, with D uncertain. The CDR3 runs to 16 residues. Germline CDR1 LGHNA, CDR2 YSLEER. Trimming removed 3 bases at V and 0 bases at J, with 12 bases between. The CDR3 region has the DNA TGCGCCAGCAGCCACCACCTGACTGGCTCCTACAATGAGCAGTTCTTC. As protein: CASSHHLTGSYNEQFF.

This clonotype was counted between two and nine times. The gene calls are TRBV9 and TRBJ1-3; D call uncertain. This CDR3 comprises 14 residues. Germline V lookup: CDR1 SGDLS, CDR2 YYNGEE. V was cut by 4 bases and J by 1 base, with 9 bases left in between. The CDR3 is CASSRRGSGNTIYF. CDR3 bases: TGTGCCAGCAGCCGCCGAGGGTCTGGAAACACCATATATTTT.

The sample holds a few counts of this clonotype. In DNA form, the CDR3 reads TGTGCCAGCAGCACCAGGGCAGGGGCCAACGTCCTGACTTTC. It encodes CASSTRAGANVLTF. The V call is TRBV5-6, the J call TRBJ2-6; tentative D call: TRBD1 (5 bases). V lost 4 bases and J 4 bases, leaving 9 bases between the germline ends. The CDR3 runs to 14 residues. Germline V gene data show CDR1 as SGHDT and CDR2 as YYEEEE.

This clonotype was observed at least ten times. This sequence joins TRBV29-1 and TRBJ2-1, with D uncertain. The length of the CDR3 is 12 residues. Between the trimmed V and J ends, which lost 2 bases and 7 bases, there was a span of 9 bases. Germline-derived CDR1 and CDR2 are SQVTM and ANQGSEA. CDR3 region: CSVERKENEQFF. CDR3 bases: TGCAGCGTTGAAAGAAAGGAGAATGAGCAGTTCTTC.

In its sample, this clonotype was seen many times. V usage is TRBV10-3 and J usage is TRBJ2-3, with TRBD1 matching over 7 bases. The CDR3 runs to 14 residues. Germline loops: CDR1 ENHRY, CDR2 SYGVKD. The junction had 5 bases not matched to a gene; V was cut back by 8 bases and J by 0 bases. In DNA form, the CDR3 reads TGTGCCATCTCCCGGGACAGCAGCACAGATACGCAGTATTTT. It specifies CAISRDSSTDTQYF.

This clonotype was observed a few times. The chain links TRBV7-9 to TRBJ1-1; 7 bases agree with TRBD1. Germline CDR1 is SEHNR and CDR2 is FQNEAQ (reference sequence). With 6 bases clipped from V and 4 bases from J, the junction kept 11 bases outside the gene matches. The CDR3 consists of 15 residues. CDR3 in amino acids: CASRLDGQDGTEAFF. The CDR3 DNA is TGTGCCAGCAGACTAGACGGACAGGATGGCACTGAAGCTTTCTTT.

The chain has TRBV6-2 or TRBV6-3 and TRBJ2-1, with D maybe TRBD2 (6 bases). CDR3 length: 15 amino acids. The V and J ends lost 7 bases and 5 bases respectively, with 18 bases between them. Germline CDR1 and CDR2: MNHEY and SVGEGT. This CDR3 reads CASIKSGGLNNEQFF. DNA of the CDR3: TGTGCCAGCATCAAAAGTGGGGGGTTAAACAATGAGCAGTTCTTC.

This clonotype was counted a few times. DNA for the CDR3: TGCAGTGTTTCTGGGGGACTAGCGGAGACTTGGGAGACCCAGTACTTC. Translating it yields CSVSGGLAETWETQYF. The chain recombines TRBV20-1 with TRBJ2-5; 11 nucleotides align to TRBD2. With 7 bases clipped from V and 5 bases from J, the junction kept 15 bases outside the gene matches. The CDR3 totals 16 residues. From germline, CDR1 is DFQATT and CDR2 SNEGSKA (reference sequence).

This clonotype appeared a few times. The chain recombines TRBV29-1 with TRBJ1-5, with 8 bases matching TRBD1. CDR3 length: 12 residues. Germline V gives CDR1 SQVTM, CDR2 ANQGSEA. J was trimmed by 7 bases and V by 4 bases; bases with no gene match: 3. CDR3 sequence: CSVGTGPQPQHF. The CDR3 DNA follows: TGCAGCGTTGGGACAGGGCCACAGCCCCAGCATTTT.

This clonotype was observed many times. The chain carries TRBV20-1 and TRBJ1-1; D not resolved. CDR3 length: 15 amino acids. The germline V gene encodes CDR1 DFQATT and CDR2 SNEGSKA (reference sequence). V gave up 0 bases and J gave up 4 bases, with 15 bases separating them. Here the CDR3 reads CSARDPKGSGTEAFF. CDR3 sequence (DNA): TGCAGTGCTAGAGATCCTAAGGGCTCGGGCACTGAAGCTTTCTTT.

The chain links TRBV9 to TRBJ1-1; perhaps TRBD1 as D (5 bases). The V gene's germline CDR1 is SGDLS and CDR2 YYNGEE. The CDR3 loop spans 13 amino acids. V lost 3 bases and J lost 8, with 14 bases in between. CDR3 protein: CASSGGNYNEAFF. For the CDR3, the DNA is TGTGCCAGCAGCGGGGGGAATTATAACGAAGCTTTCTTT.

This clonotype was counted many times. This chain uses TRBV5-6 with TRBJ1-1, with D tentatively TRBD1 (5 bases). The CDR3 extends over 15 amino acids. The germline gives CDR1 SGHDT, CDR2 YYEEEE. V was cut by 4 bases and J by 0 bases, with 13 bases left in between. The CDR3 reads CASSPDRLLNTEAFF. The CDR3 DNA reads TGTGCCAGCAGCCCCGACAGACTCCTGAACACTGAAGCTTTCTTT. The full variable domain, with the rest looked up from reference TRBV5-6 and TRBJ1-1, is DAGVTQSPTHLIKTRGQQVTLRCSPKSGHDTVSWYQQALGQGPQFIFQYYEEEERQRGNFPDRFSGHQFPNYSSELNVNALLLGDSALYLCASSPDRLLNTEAFFGQGTRLTVV.

The chain couples TRBV18 to TRBJ2-7; tentatively, D is TRBD1 (5 bases). CDR3 length: 13 amino acids. Per germline, CDR1 KGHSH and CDR2 LQKENI. V lost 3 bases and J lost 6, with 12 bases in between. The CDR3 reads CASSPSQVSEQYF. CDR3 DNA: TGTGCCAGCTCACCGTCACAGGTCTCCGAGCAGTACTTC.

Only a few counts were recorded for this clonotype. V usage is TRBV28 and J usage is TRBJ1-5; no definite D call. The CDR3 has 12 amino acids. Germline CDR1 is MDHEN and CDR2 is SYDVKM. Trimming shortened V by 6 bases and J by 3 bases, and 6 bases separated the two germline ends. CDR3 sequence (DNA): TGTGCCAGCAGACCCCACAATCAGCCCCAGCATTTT. It is translated as CASRPHNQPQHF.

This chain joins TRBV18 and TRBJ2-3; perhaps TRBD1 as D (6 bases). The CDR3 is 15 residues long. Germline V gene sequence: CDR1 KGHSH, CDR2 LQKENI. Trimming removed 3 bases at V and 1 base at J, with 11 bases between. The CDR3 sequence: CASSPDSLRTDTQYF. CDR3 sequence (DNA): TGTGCCAGCTCACCGGACAGCCTACGCACAGATACGCAGTATTTT.

This clonotype was picked up a small number of times. The rearrangement joins TRBV20-1 to TRBJ1-5; D remains unclear. Germline assignment: CDR1 DFQATT and CDR2 SNEGSKA (reference sequence). V was shortened by 3 bases and J by 3 bases, with 15 bases between the two germline ends. The CDR3 is 15 amino acids. The CDR3: CSARDLGSYNQPQHF. CDR3 coding DNA: TGCAGTGCTAGGGATCTCGGCAGCTACAATCAGCCCCAGCATTTT.

This chain links TRBV5-1 with TRBJ2-1, with D possibly TRBD2 on 6 matching bases. The germline CDR1 and CDR2 sequences are SGHRS and YFSETQ. The V end was cut by 0 bases, the J end by 12 bases, with 10 bases between. This CDR3 has 12 amino acids. The DNA of the CDR3 is TGCGCCAGCAGCTTGGAGGCGGAGGGGCAGTTCTTC. Protein: CASSLEAEGQFF.